These 5 T cell receptor beta chains were sequenced from one sample in a study of response to subunit inactivated influenza vaccine. TCRdb reprocessed the RT-PCR reads with MiXCR, giving one entry per CDR3 protein. The repertoire consists of about 570,000 distinct CDR3 sequences, with about 11% occurring once and the leading ten covering 11%. This sample was shared with a second study, whose subject was T cells expressing NK-cell markers. That source adds: 5'RACE template switching with UMIs generated TCR beta cDNA.

Sample: PBMCs from blood, taken on the day of vaccination. The receptors come from a man aged 50-60 years who received an inactivated influenza vaccine.

This clonotype was detected only a few times. The chain has TRBV15 and TRBJ1-2, with unresolved D. V dropped 5 bases and J dropped 4 bases, with 14 bases sitting between them. The CDR3 sequence is 14 residues long. The germline gives CDR1 LNHNV, CDR2 YYDKDF (reference sequence). The CDR3 sequence: CATSPVEGPYGYTF. The CDR3 nucleotides are TGTGCCACCAGCCCGGTGGAGGGTCCCTATGGCTACACCTTC.

This clonotype was observed at least ten times. The chain recombines TRBV6-5 with TRBJ2-3, with D possibly being TRBD1 or TRBD2 (5 bases each). The CDR3 totals 14 residues. Germline lookup yields CDR1 MNHEY and CDR2 SVGAGI. V was pared by 4 bases and J by 2 bases, with 10 bases between. The CDR3 DNA reads as TGTGCCAGCAGTTCTTGGGGGAACACAGATACGCAGTATTTT. Amino acid sequence: CASSSWGNTDTQYF.

The chain uses TRBV20-1 and TRBJ2-1; tentatively, D is TRBD1 or TRBD2 (5 bases each). In germline, CDR1 is DFQATT, CDR2 SNEGSKA (reference sequence). The CDR3 has 15 amino acids. The V end lost 5 bases, the J end lost 0 bases, and 14 bases lay between the germline ends. This chain's CDR3 is CSAPAWGSSYNEQFF. The CDR3 nucleotides read TGCAGTGCTCCCGCATGGGGGAGCTCCTACAATGAGCAGTTCTTC.

This clonotype was detected many times. The chain recombines TRBV7-8 with TRBJ2-1; either TRBD1 or TRBD2 may supply D (5 bases each). The CDR3 covers 16 residues. With 2 bases removed from V and 1 base from J, the gap between germline ends came to 12 bases. Germline CDR1 and CDR2: SGHVS and FQNEAQ. This CDR3 reads CASSLRRGGSYNEQFF. CDR3 bases: TGTGCCAGCAGCTTAAGACGGGGCGGATCCTACAATGAGCAGTTCTTC.

This chain uses TRBV11-2 with TRBJ2-2; D is possibly TRBD2 (6 bases). Trimming pared 6 bases from V and 7 bases from J, leaving 21 bases between. Germline V lookup: CDR1 SGHAT, CDR2 FQNNGV. There are 16 residues in the CDR3. In DNA form, the CDR3 reads TGTGCCAGCAGTTTAAGCCCCCTGGAGGGGAGCGGGGAGCTGTTTTTT. Its protein is CASSLSPLEGSGELFF.